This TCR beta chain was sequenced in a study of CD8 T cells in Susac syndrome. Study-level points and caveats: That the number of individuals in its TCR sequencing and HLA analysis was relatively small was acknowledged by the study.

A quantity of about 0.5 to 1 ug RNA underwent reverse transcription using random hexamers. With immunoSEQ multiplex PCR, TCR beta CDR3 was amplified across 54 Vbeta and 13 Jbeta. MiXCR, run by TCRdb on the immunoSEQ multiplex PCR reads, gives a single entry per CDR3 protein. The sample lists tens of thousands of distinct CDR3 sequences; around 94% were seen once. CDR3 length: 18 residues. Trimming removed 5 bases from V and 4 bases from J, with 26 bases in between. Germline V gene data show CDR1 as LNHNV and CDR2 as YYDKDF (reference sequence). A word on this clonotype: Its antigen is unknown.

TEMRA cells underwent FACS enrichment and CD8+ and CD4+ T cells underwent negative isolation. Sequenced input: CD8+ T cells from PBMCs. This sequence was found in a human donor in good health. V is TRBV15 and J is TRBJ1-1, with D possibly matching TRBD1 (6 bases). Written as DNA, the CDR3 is TGTGCCACCAGCGATTGGGTGGCCAGGGGACACCTGGCCACTGAAGCTTTCTTT. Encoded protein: CATSDWVARGHLATEAFF.